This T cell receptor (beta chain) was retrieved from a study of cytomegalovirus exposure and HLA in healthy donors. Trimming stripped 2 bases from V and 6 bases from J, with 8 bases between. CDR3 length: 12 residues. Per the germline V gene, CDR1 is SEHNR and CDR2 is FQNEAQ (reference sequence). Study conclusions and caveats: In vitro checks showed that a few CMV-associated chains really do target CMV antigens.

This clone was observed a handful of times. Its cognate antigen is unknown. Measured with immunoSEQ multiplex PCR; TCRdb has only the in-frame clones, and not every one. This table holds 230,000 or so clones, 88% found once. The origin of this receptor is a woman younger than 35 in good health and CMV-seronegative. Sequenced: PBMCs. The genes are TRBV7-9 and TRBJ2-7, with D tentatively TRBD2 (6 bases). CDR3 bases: TGTGCCAGCAGCTTAAGGGGAGGCGAGCAGTACTTC. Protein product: CASSLRGGEQYF.